One and the same sample provided the 31 T cell receptor beta chains below, sequenced in a study of shared clonotypes between healthy human individuals. Terminally differentiated effector memory CD45RA+ cells were left out of the naive CD8 fraction, which was CD45RO-negative and positively selected for CCR7. Clones were sequenced by immunoSEQ multiplex PCR, and TCRdb holds only the in-frame ones, with some missing. The sample includes about 2.2 million clones, 85% to 95% of them seen just once. The sample was naive CD8+ T cells from PBMCs. The origin of the receptors is a young man in good health. Some clones in this sample may be carry-over from other donors' samples.

This clone was observed a single time. V gene TRBV7-9 combines with J gene TRBJ2-7, with TRBD1 identical over 7 bases. The CDR3 runs to 15 residues. The J segment lost 0 bases and the V segment lost 3 bases, leaving 5 bases of the junction unmatched. CDR1 SEHNR and CDR2 FQNEAQ come from the germline V gene (reference sequence). The chain's CDR3 is CASSFGTENSYEQYF. DNA of the CDR3: TGTGCCAGCAGCTTCGGGACAGAGAACTCCTACGAGCAGTACTTC.

The CDR3 is CASSQDSLGHTGLYEQYF. The CDR3 nucleotides are TGTGCCAGCAGCCAAGACTCTCTAGGCCACACGGGCTTATACGAGCAGTACTTC. V usage is TRBV14 and J usage is TRBJ2-7; D is unresolved. The germline gives CDR1 SGHDN, CDR2 FVKESK. Trimming pared 0 bases from V and 4 bases from J, leaving 22 bases between. This CDR3 is 18 amino acids long.

This clone was picked up one time. The gene calls are TRBV27 and TRBJ2-5; no reliable D call. Germline V gene lookup returns CDR1 MNHEY and CDR2 SMNVEV (reference sequence). Trimming took off 1 base at V and 2 bases at J, with 8 bases between the two ends. This CDR3 spans 14 amino acids. The CDR3 region has the DNA TGTGCCAGCAGTTTATTGAGGAGTCAAGAGACCCAGTACTTC. This sequence encodes CASSLLRSQETQYF.

This chain connects TRBV19 to TRBJ2-7; D is undetermined. Germline V gene sequence: CDR1 LNHDA, CDR2 SQIVND (reference sequence). This CDR3 is built from 13 residues. Between the trimmed V and J ends, which lost 0 bases and 7 bases, there was a span of 10 bases. This CDR3 is CASSIDIGWEQYF. The CDR3 DNA is TGTGCCAGTAGTATAGATATCGGCTGGGAGCAGTACTTC.

The chain recombines TRBV16 with TRBJ2-1; D ambiguous. The CDR3 sequence is 12 residues long. V lost 7 bases, J lost 8 bases, and 12 bases lay in between. Looked up from germline, CDR1 is KGHSY and CDR2 is FQNENV. The CDR3 reads CASTPLFYEQFF. In DNA form, the CDR3 reads TGTGCCAGCACCCCCTTGTTCTATGAGCAGTTCTTC.

The CDR3 loop reads CASSGRPFYEQYF. The CDR3 DNA reads as TGTGCCAGCAGTGGCAGGCCGTTCTACGAGCAGTACTTC. The rearrangement joins TRBV5-5 to TRBJ2-7; D not resolved. Looked up from germline, CDR1 is SGHKS and CDR2 is YYEKEE (reference sequence). Trimming stripped 5 bases from V and 3 bases from J, with 12 bases between. The CDR3 contains 13 residues.

This clone has only one observation. This chain uses TRBV4-2 with TRBJ1-4; D perhaps matches TRBD1 (6 bases). The CDR3 covers 14 residues. Germline loops: CDR1 LGHNA, CDR2 YNFKEQ. The V end lost 3 bases, the J end lost 7 bases, and 12 bases lay between the germline ends. The CDR3 protein is CASSQGASTEKLFF. Here the CDR3 DNA reads TGTGCCAGCAGCCAGGGGGCTAGTACTGAAAAACTGTTTTTT.

On this clone: Different DNA sequences within this sample yield the same CDR3. The rearrangement joins TRBV29-1 to TRBJ1-3; TRBD1 might be the D (5 bases). The V end was cut by 1 base, the J end by 0 bases, with 7 bases between. CDR1 is SQVTM and CDR2 is ANQGSEA in the germline V gene. There are 14 residues in the CDR3. The CDR3 nucleotides read TGCAGCGTTGAAGGGGGGAGCTCTGGAAACACCATATATTTT. As protein: CSVEGGSSGNTIYF. The full variable domain, its missing parts supplied by reference TRBV29-1 and TRBJ1-3, is SAVISQKPSRDICQRGTSLTIQCQVDSQVTMMFWYRQQPGQSLTLIATANQGSEATYESGFVIDKFPISRPNLTFSTLTVSNMSPEDSSIYLCSVEGGSSGNTIYFGEGSWLTVV.

This clone was counted a single time. The gene calls are TRBV6-1 and TRBJ2-3, with D uncertain. Germline-derived CDR1 and CDR2 are MNHNS and SASEGT. V was shortened by 4 bases and J by 4 bases, with 15 bases between the two germline ends. The CDR3 is made up of 15 amino acids. CDR3 nucleotides: TGTGCCAGCAGTGTAAGGGTCTTCGGATCAGATACGCAGTATTTT. Its translation: CASSVRVFGSDTQYF.

The chain links TRBV10-3 to TRBJ2-7; 9 positions match TRBD1. The CDR3 contains 15 residues. With 0 bases clipped from V and 2 bases from J, the junction kept 2 bases outside the gene matches. Germline CDR1 is ENHRY and CDR2 is SYGVKD. The CDR3 region has the DNA TGTGCCATCAGTGAGTCTGGGGACAGGGCCTACGAGCAGTACTTC. Protein product: CAISESGDRAYEQYF.

The genes are TRBV27 and TRBJ1-5, with 8 bases identical to TRBD1. The junction had 7 bases not matched to a gene; V was cut back by 5 bases and J by 4 bases. The CDR3 runs to 15 residues. Germline values: CDR1 MNHEY, CDR2 SMNVEV (reference sequence). In DNA, the CDR3 is TGTGCCAGCAGTCGCGGGACAGGTAGGAATCAGCCCCAGCATTTT. It codes for CASSRGTGRNQPQHF.

The chain couples TRBV7-9 to TRBJ2-7, with D uncertain. Germline CDR1 and CDR2: SEHNR and FQNEAQ (reference sequence). This CDR3 is 14 amino acids long. V gave up 5 bases and J gave up 2 bases, with 13 bases separating them. CDR3 DNA: TGTGCCAGCAGCCCACGTGGGCTTACCTACGAGCAGTACTTC. Its translation: CASSPRGLTYEQYF.

The CDR3 DNA follows: TGCGCCAGCAGCCAAGTCCTGGGGACAGGGCATACTGGAAACACCATATATTTT. It translates to CASSQVLGTGHTGNTIYF. The genes are TRBV4-1 and TRBJ1-3; 9 bases match TRBD1. The length of the CDR3 is 18 residues. Losses at the gene ends were 1 base for V and 2 bases for J; bases not matched to a gene: 9. Germline V gene lookup returns CDR1 MGHRA and CDR2 YSYEKL.

The chain combines TRBV28 with TRBJ2-5, with D perhaps matching TRBD2 (5 bases). V was shortened by 3 bases and J by 5 bases, with 10 bases between the two germline ends. This CDR3 spans 13 amino acids. Germline V gives CDR1 MDHEN, CDR2 SYDVKM. The CDR3 DNA reads as TGTGCCAGCAGTTTCATCCCGGGGGAGACCCAGTACTTC. As protein: CASSFIPGETQYF. The variable domain in full, completed from reference TRBV28 and TRBJ2-5, reads DVKVTQSSRYLVKRTGEKVFLECVQDMDHENMFWYRQDPGLGLRLIYFSYDVKMKEKGDIPEGYSVSREKKERFSLILESASTNQTSMYLCASSFIPGETQYFGPGTRLLVL.

V is TRBV14 and J is TRBJ2-1, with 9 bases matching TRBD1. V lost 3 bases and J lost 4; bases outside the gene matches: 16. This CDR3 region has 19 residues. Germline CDR1 SGHDN, CDR2 FVKESK. This CDR3 reads CASSHMLNRGPRLYNEQFF. CDR3 sequence (DNA): TGTGCCAGCAGCCATATGCTAAACAGGGGGCCTCGGTTATACAATGAGCAGTTCTTC. Full variable domain (missing parts from reference TRBV14 and TRBJ2-1): EAGVTQFPSHSVIEKGQTVTLRCDPISGHDNLYWYRRVMGKEIKFLLHFVKESKQDESGMPNNRFLAERTGGTYSTLKVQPAELEDSGVYFCASSHMLNRGPRLYNEQFFGPGTRLTVL.

The chain employs TRBV19 and TRBJ1-2; 11 nucleotides align to TRBD1. The CDR3 totals 16 residues. Trimming at V came to 6 bases and at J to 8 bases, leaving 14 bases not matched to a gene. The germline CDR1 and CDR2 sequences are LNHDA and SQIVND (reference sequence). The CDR3 protein is CASRILRDRGDKGYTF. CDR3 in DNA: TGTGCCAGTAGGATCCTCCGGGACAGGGGGGATAAGGGCTACACCTTC.

The V gene is TRBV29-1, the J gene TRBJ2-6; 9 bases align to TRBD1. This CDR3 has 16 amino acids. V shed 6 bases and J 2 bases; nucleotides not matched to a gene: 8. Per the germline V gene, CDR1 is SQVTM and CDR2 is ANQGSEA. The CDR3 region has the DNA TGCAGCGTCTGGGGGACAGGGATGACTGGGGCCAACGTCCTGACTTTC. Translation: CSVWGTGMTGANVLTF. The full variable domain, rest sourced from reference TRBV29-1 and TRBJ2-6, is SAVISQKPSRDICQRGTSLTIQCQVDSQVTMMFWYRQQPGQSLTLIATANQGSEATYESGFVIDKFPISRPNLTFSTLTVSNMSPEDSSIYLCSVWGTGMTGANVLTFGAGSRLTVL.

The chain joins TRBV5-4 to TRBJ2-2; D gene uncertain. CDR1 is SGHNT and CDR2 is YYREEE in the germline V gene (reference sequence). The ends were cut back, 4 bases at V and 6 bases at J, with 10 bases in the middle. The CDR3 has 13 residues. CDR3 in amino acids: CASSAPRAGELFF. For the CDR3, the DNA is TGTGCCAGCAGCGCACCTCGAGCCGGGGAGCTGTTTTTT.

V and J are TRBV27 and TRBJ2-1; 12 bases match TRBD2. The CDR3 totals 15 residues. V lost 5 bases to trimming and J lost 10 bases; unmatched junction nucleotides: 9. CDR1 and CDR2 (germline): MNHEY, SMNVEV (reference sequence). CDR3 protein: CASSPRLAGVGEQFF. The CDR3 coding sequence is TGTGCCAGCAGTCCCCGACTAGCGGGAGTGGGGGAGCAGTTCTTC.

The chain joins TRBV7-9 to TRBJ2-5; D is unresolved. With 6 bases removed from V and 4 bases from J, the gap between germline ends came to 9 bases. The germline gives CDR1 SEHNR, CDR2 FQNEAQ (reference sequence). This CDR3 has 12 residues. The CDR3 DNA sequence: TGTGCCAGCAGTGTGGGTGCAGAGACCCAGTACTTC. This sequence encodes CASSVGAETQYF.

The V and J genes are TRBV10-2 and TRBJ2-1, with 11 bases that match TRBD2. CDR1 and CDR2 from the germline V gene are WSHSY and SAAADI. There are 15 residues in the CDR3. V was pared by 6 bases and J by 4 bases, with 5 bases of the junction left unmatched. CDR3 amino acids: CASRGGTSGYNEQFF. CDR3 DNA: TGCGCCAGCAGGGGGGGGACTAGCGGATACAATGAGCAGTTCTTC.

The chain employs TRBV7-9 and TRBJ2-5, with TRBD2 matching over 8 bases. J lost 2 bases, V lost 6 bases, and 11 bases had no gene match. CDR1 is SEHNR, CDR2 FQNEAQ, per germline (reference sequence). The CDR3 runs to 16 residues. CDR3 nucleotide sequence: TGTGCCAGCAGTCCGAAGATAGCGGGATCACAAGAGACCCAGTACTTC. Amino acid sequence: CASSPKIAGSQETQYF.

Notes on this clone: Other DNA variants within this sample encode the same CDR3. The chain links TRBV5-1 to TRBJ1-1; D ambiguous. CDR3 length equals 13 residues. Germline values: CDR1 SGHRS, CDR2 YFSETQ. V shed 0 bases and J shed 1 base, with 4 bases lying between them. The DNA of the CDR3 is TGCGCCAGCAGCTTGGGTACGAACACTGAAGCTTTCTTT. This encodes CASSLGTNTEAFF.

This clone has only one observation. The chain has TRBV28 and TRBJ2-7; 13 positions agree with TRBD2. Germline assignment: CDR1 MDHEN and CDR2 SYDVKM. V shed 7 bases, J shed 3 bases, and the junction held 6 bases outside the gene matches. The CDR3 length is 15 residues. The chain's CDR3 is CASTGLAGVDYEQYF. CDR3 sequence (DNA): TGTGCCAGCACCGGACTAGCGGGAGTAGACTACGAGCAGTACTTC.

J is TRBJ2-1 and V is TRBV28, with a possible D match to TRBD2 (6 bases). V lost 8 bases, J lost 8 bases, and 10 bases lay in between. In germline, CDR1 is MDHEN, CDR2 SYDVKM. The CDR3 length is 11 residues. The CDR3 loop reads CASALAHEQFF. In DNA, the CDR3 is TGTGCCAGCGCACTAGCCCATGAGCAGTTCTTC.

This sequence joins TRBV19 and TRBJ2-2; 10 nucleotides match TRBD2. The CDR3 is 14 amino acids. The V and J ends lost 3 bases and 7 bases, in that order; junction bases with no gene match: 2. CDR1 LNHDA and CDR2 SQIVND come from the germline V gene (reference sequence). Here the CDR3 reads CASSIGTSVGELFF. CDR3 DNA sequence: TGTGCCAGTAGTATTGGGACTAGCGTCGGGGAGCTGTTTTTT.

With regard to this clone: Compared with germline, one end of the junction differs, possibly owing to a read error. The chain links TRBV7-2 to TRBJ2-7; tentatively, D is TRBD1 or TRBD2 (5 bases each). This CDR3 comprises 13 residues. Germline V gene data show CDR1 as SGHTA and CDR2 as FQGNSA. CDR3 residues: CASSLSGLQDGAF. As DNA, the CDR3 is TGTGCCAGCAGCTTATCCGGCCTTCAGGACGGGGCGTTC.

The CDR3 protein is CASSRSDGNTEAFF. In DNA, the CDR3 is TGTGCCAGTAGTAGATCGGACGGGAACACTGAAGCTTTCTTT. V usage is TRBV19 and J usage is TRBJ1-1; D remains ambiguous. CDR1 is LNHDA, CDR2 SQIVND, per germline (reference sequence). CDR3 length equals 14 residues. The ends were cut back, 4 bases at V and 1 base at J, with 10 bases in the middle. Filled out from reference TRBV19 and TRBJ1-1, the complete variable domain reads DGGITQSPKYLFRKEGQNVTLSCEQNLNHDAMYWYRQDPGQGLRLIYYSQIVNDFQKGDIAEGYSVSREKKESFPLTVTSAQKNPTAFYLCASSRSDGNTEAFFGQGTRLTVV.

The V call is TRBV29-1, the J call TRBJ1-4; D possibly corresponds to TRBD1 (5 bases). The V gene lost 7 bases and the J gene lost 5 bases, with 14 bases spanning the gap. Germline lookup yields CDR1 SQVTM and CDR2 ANQGSEA. This CDR3 is built from 13 residues. The CDR3 DNA reads TGCAGCGCCCTTGGCGGGGCCAATGAAAAACTGTTTTTT. Its translation is CSALGGANEKLFF.

V and J are TRBV11-2 and TRBJ2-7, with 10 nucleotides matching TRBD2. The germline gives CDR1 SGHAT, CDR2 FQNNGV. V lost 5 bases and J lost 4; bases outside the gene matches: 8. The CDR3 runs 15 residues. The CDR3 is CASSPSGRAGYEQYF. In nucleotides, the CDR3 is TGTGCCAGCAGCCCAAGCGGGAGGGCCGGGTACGAGCAGTACTTC.

Comments on this clone: The sample contains more than one DNA sequence encoding this CDR3. V usage is TRBV4-1 and J usage is TRBJ1-2, with TRBD1 matching 7 bases. The V and J ends lost 0 bases and 2 bases, in that order; junction bases with no gene match: 3. The CDR3 is 15 amino acids. The germline gives CDR1 MGHRA, CDR2 YSYEKL. CDR3 sequence (DNA): TGCGCCAGCAGCCAAGACCCAGGGGGGAACTATGGCTACACCTTC. Translated, it gives CASSQDPGGNYGYTF.